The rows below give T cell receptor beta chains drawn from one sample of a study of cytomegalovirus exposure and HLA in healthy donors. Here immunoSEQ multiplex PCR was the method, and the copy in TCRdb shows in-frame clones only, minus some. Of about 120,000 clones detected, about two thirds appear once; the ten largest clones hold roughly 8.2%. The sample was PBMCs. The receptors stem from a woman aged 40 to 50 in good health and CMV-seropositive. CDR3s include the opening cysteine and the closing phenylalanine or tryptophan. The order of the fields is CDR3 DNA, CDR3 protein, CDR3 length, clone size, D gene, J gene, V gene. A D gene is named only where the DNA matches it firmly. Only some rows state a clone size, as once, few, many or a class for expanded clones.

DNA: TGTGCCACCAGCAGAGATTGGGAGAATGAAAAACTGTTTTTT; CDR3: CATSRDWENEKLFF; length: 14; size: .; D: .; J: TRBJ1-4; V: TRBV15
DNA: TGTGCCGACCGCCCAGTCTTCATAGCGGGGGGGTACGAGCAGTACTTC; CDR3: CADRPVFIAGGYEQYF; length: 16; size: .; D: TRBD2; J: TRBJ2-7; V: TRBV10-3
DNA: TGTGCCACCAGCAGAGATAAGGCCGAGGCTGACGTCCTCGAAGAGACCCAGTACTTC; CDR3: CATSRDKAEADVLEETQYF; length: 19; size: few; D: .; J: TRBJ2-5; V: TRBV15
DNA: TGCGCCAGCAGCTCAATACAGGTTAACACTGAAGCTTTCTTT; CDR3: CASSSIQVNTEAFF; length: 14; size: .; D: .; J: TRBJ1-1; V: TRBV5-1
DNA: TGTGCCAGCAGCTCCCGGACTAGCGGGCCCACAGATACGCAGTATTTT; CDR3: CASSSRTSGPTDTQYF; length: 16; size: .; D: TRBD2; J: TRBJ2-3; V: TRBV7-2
DNA: TGTGCCACCAGCACCCCGGCAGGGACAGCCTTTGAAGCTTTCTTT; CDR3: CATSTPAGTAFEAFF; length: 15; size: .; D: TRBD1; J: TRBJ1-1; V: TRBV15
DNA: TGTGCCAGCAGCAATAAAGGGACAGGGTTCGGCGAGACCCAGTACTTC; CDR3: CASSNKGTGFGETQYF; length: 16; size: once; D: TRBD1; J: TRBJ2-5; V: TRBV7-2
DNA: TGTGCCAGCAGGGGACAGGGAAAAAACTATGGCTACACCTTC; CDR3: CASRGQGKNYGYTF; length: 14; size: once; D: TRBD1; J: TRBJ1-2; V: TRBV6-1
DNA: TGCGCCAGCAGCCAAGATCCGGCTAGCGGGCCCTACGAGCAGTACTTC; CDR3: CASSQDPASGPYEQYF; length: 16; size: .; D: TRBD2; J: TRBJ2-7; V: TRBV4-1
DNA: TGTGCCAGCAGTTTAAGTGCCAGCGGGTACGAGCAGTACTTC; CDR3: CASSLSASGYEQYF; length: 14; size: .; D: .; J: TRBJ2-7; V: TRBV27
DNA: TGCGCCAGCAGCTTTGGGACAGGGGGGGAAGAGACCCAGTACTTC; CDR3: CASSFGTGGEETQYF; length: 15; size: .; D: TRBD1; J: TRBJ2-5; V: TRBV5-1
DNA: TGTGCCAGCAGCTACCGGGACAGAGACACTGAAGCTTTCTTT; CDR3: CASSYRDRDTEAFF; length: 14; size: .; D: TRBD1; J: TRBJ1-1; V: TRBV7-2
DNA: TGTGCCAGCAATGGCGGGGGGTCCGCCTACGAGCAGTACTTC; CDR3: CASNGGGSAYEQYF; length: 14; size: once; D: TRBD2; J: TRBJ2-7; V: TRBV6-1
DNA: TGCGCCAGCAGCTTGGCGGGACTCCCGGAAGCTTTCTTT; CDR3: CASSLAGLPEAFF; length: 13; size: .; D: .; J: TRBJ1-1; V: TRBV5-1
DNA: TGTGCCAGCGGGACAGGGATTGGTGAGCAGTTCTTC; CDR3: CASGTGIGEQFF; length: 12; size: .; D: TRBD1; J: TRBJ2-1; V: TRBV9
DNA: TGTGCCAGCAGTTTACAGGGGGCATATGGCTACACCTTC; CDR3: CASSLQGAYGYTF; length: 13; size: .; D: TRBD1; J: TRBJ1-2; V: TRBV28
DNA: TGCGCCAGCAACCCTGGACAGTCCTACGAGCAGTACTTC; CDR3: CASNPGQSYEQYF; length: 13; size: .; D: .; J: TRBJ2-7; V: TRBV10-1
DNA: TGTGCCATCAGTAGGCGACAGAACGACGAGCAGTACTTC; CDR3: CAISRRQNDEQYF; length: 13; size: .; D: .; J: TRBJ2-7; V: TRBV10-3
DNA: TGCGCCAGCACCCAACCCCCGGGGGAAGGCTACACCTTC; CDR3: CASTQPPGEGYTF; length: 13; size: .; D: .; J: TRBJ1-2; V: TRBV5-1
DNA: TGCGCCAGCAGTGCGGACAGGGGATTCGGCTACACCTTC; CDR3: CASSADRGFGYTF; length: 13; size: .; D: TRBD1; J: TRBJ1-2; V: TRBV10-2
DNA: TGTGCCAGCAGCCAGGACAGGGGCAGGGATGGCTACACCTTC; CDR3: CASSQDRGRDGYTF; length: 14; size: few; D: TRBD1; J: TRBJ1-2; V: TRBV13
DNA: TGTGCCAGCAGTGGGCCCGGAAAAGGGACAGGGGTTTTGGATACGCAGTATTTT; CDR3: CASSGPGKGTGVLDTQYF; length: 18; size: few; D: TRBD1; J: TRBJ2-3; V: TRBV25-1
DNA: TGTGCCAGCAGCTTGAACAGCCCCTATGGCTACACCTTC; CDR3: CASSLNSPYGYTF; length: 13; size: .; D: .; J: TRBJ1-2; V: TRBV5-6
DNA: TGTGCCAGCGGGCTTCGTCGGGATCCTTTGAATCAGCCCCAGCATTTT; CDR3: CASGLRRDPLNQPQHF; length: 16; size: once; D: .; J: TRBJ1-5; V: TRBV13
DNA: TGTGCCAGCAGTTACGACTGGGACTATGGCTACACCTTC; CDR3: CASSYDWDYGYTF; length: 13; size: once; D: .; J: TRBJ1-2; V: TRBV5-4
DNA: TGTGCCAGCAGCCCACTAGCGAACACTGAAGCTTTCTTT; CDR3: CASSPLANTEAFF; length: 13; size: .; D: .; J: TRBJ1-1; V: TRBV5-6
DNA: TGTGCCAGCATGTCCGGGAATCTAGCCTATGGCTACACCTTC; CDR3: CASMSGNLAYGYTF; length: 14; size: few; D: .; J: TRBJ1-2; V: TRBV2